These 5 T cell receptor beta chains originate from one sample sequenced in a study of OX40 agonist ivuxolimab in advanced cancers. Assay: immunoSEQ multiplex PCR; the TCRdb copy retains only in-frame clones and omits some. Of about 96,000 clones in the sample, about 90% were seen once. The source was CD4+ or CD8+ T cells sorted from blood, collected in a trial of the OX40 agonist ivuxolimab. These receptors originate from an adult with an advanced solid tumor such as melanoma, head and neck, liver or kidney cancer.

The V and J genes are TRBV19 and TRBJ2-7; TRBD2 matches at 7 bases. With V trimmed by 9 bases and J by 0 bases, 11 bases remained unmatched. Germline V CDR1 and CDR2: LNHDA, SQIVND (reference sequence). This CDR3 comprises 15 residues. The CDR3 reads CASRTRAGPSYEQYF. The CDR3 nucleotides are TGTGCCAGCCGCACACGAGCGGGACCCTCCTACGAGCAGTACTTC.

The count of this clone is one. The V call is TRBV7-9, the J call TRBJ2-1, with D possibly TRBD1 on 5 matching bases. V dropped 5 bases and J dropped 0 bases, with 17 bases sitting between them. The length of the CDR3 is 17 residues. From germline, CDR1 is SEHNR and CDR2 FQNEAQ (reference sequence). The CDR3 protein is CASSQDTAVYSYNEQFF. DNA for the CDR3: TGTGCCAGCAGCCAGGACACAGCCGTTTACTCCTACAATGAGCAGTTCTTC. The full variable domain, rest sourced from reference TRBV7-9 and TRBJ2-1, is DTGVSQNPRHKITKRGQNVTFRCDPISEHNRLYWYRQTLGQGPEFLTYFQNEAQLEKSRLLSDRFSAERPKGSFSTLEIQRTEQGDSAMYLCASSQDTAVYSYNEQFFGPGTRLTVL.

This rearrangement joins TRBV11-3 to TRBJ2-3; weak D call: TRBD1 (5 bases). Trimming left V 6 bases short and J 4 bases short, with 14 bases between. This CDR3 comprises 14 residues. Germline V gene data show CDR1 as SGHNT and CDR2 as YENEEA. This CDR3 reads CASRPRTSPDTQYF. DNA for the CDR3: TGTGCCAGCAGACCCCGGACATCTCCAGATACGCAGTATTTT.

This clone was seen more than once but under ten times. This chain links TRBV4-1 with TRBJ1-2; D remains ambiguous. CDR3 length: 15 amino acids. V was trimmed by 2 bases and J by 3 bases, leaving 13 bases between them. CDR1 and CDR2 from the germline V gene are MGHRA and YSYEKL. DNA of the CDR3: TGCGCCAGCAGCCAACCCTTGATCGCCCACTATGGCTACACCTTC. The encoded protein is CASSQPLIAHYGYTF.

The rearrangement links TRBV6-5 to TRBJ2-7; 10 bases agree with TRBD1. The V and J ends lost 7 bases and 8 bases, in that order; junction bases with no gene match: 11. Germline assignment: CDR1 MNHEY and CDR2 SVGAGI. The CDR3 length is 14 residues. DNA for the CDR3: TGTGCCAGCAATCGACAGGGGGCCACGGGTAAGCAGTACTTC. Its protein is CASNRQGATGKQYF.